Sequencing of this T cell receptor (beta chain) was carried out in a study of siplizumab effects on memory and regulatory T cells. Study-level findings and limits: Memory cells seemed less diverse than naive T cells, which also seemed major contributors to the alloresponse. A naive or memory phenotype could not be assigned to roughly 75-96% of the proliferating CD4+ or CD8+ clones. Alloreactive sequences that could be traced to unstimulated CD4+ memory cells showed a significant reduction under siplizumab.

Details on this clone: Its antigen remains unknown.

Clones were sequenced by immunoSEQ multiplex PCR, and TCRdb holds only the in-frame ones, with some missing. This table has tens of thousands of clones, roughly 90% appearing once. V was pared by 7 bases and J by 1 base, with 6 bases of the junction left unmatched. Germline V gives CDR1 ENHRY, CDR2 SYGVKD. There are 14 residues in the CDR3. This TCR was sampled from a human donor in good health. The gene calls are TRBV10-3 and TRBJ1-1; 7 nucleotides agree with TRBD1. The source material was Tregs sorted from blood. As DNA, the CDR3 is TGTGCCATCACGCAAGGGACAGCGAACACTGAAGCTTTCTTT. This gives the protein CAITQGTANTEAFF.